These 12 T cell receptor beta chains came from one sample sequenced in a study of T cell changes during pregnancy in multiple sclerosis. Sequencing used immunoSEQ multiplex PCR; TCRdb keeps in-frame clones, though not all of them. The sample consists of about 33,000 clones, about 91% of them appearing once. Sequencing was performed on CD4+ T cells from peripheral blood mononuclear cells, taken in the third trimester of pregnancy. Receptors were obtained from a female donor in good health, enrolled as a control in a pregnancy study.

The chain is built from TRBV21-1 and TRBJ2-7; the DNA was not used to check the table's D call, TRBD1. TRBV21-1 is reported as a pseudogene. The CDR3 has 14 amino acids. CDR3 DNA sequence: TGTGCCAGACCCCGACAGACCTCAACCTACGAGCAGTACTTC. Its translation: CARPRQTSTYEQYF.

The CDR3: CASREPRRRSGELFF. CDR3 in DNA: TGTGCCAGCAGGGAACCCCGACGGAGGAGCGGGGAGCTGTTTTTT. V is TRBV7-9 and J is TRBJ2-2; D possibly corresponds to TRBD2 (5 bases). Trimming cost V 6 bases and J 7 bases, with 18 bases left between them. Germline V gene sequence: CDR1 SEHNR, CDR2 FQNEAQ (reference sequence). The CDR3 spans 15 residues.

The chain carries TRBV15 and TRBJ2-7, with D possibly being TRBD1 (7 bases). The assigned J gene may be wrong: the sequence end matches TRBJ2-5 better. CDR1 is LNHNV and CDR2 is YYDKDF in the germline V gene (reference sequence). The length of the CDR3 is 15 residues. Written as DNA, the CDR3 is TGTGCCACCAGCAGAGGTCAAGCAGGGGGGAAGACCCAGTACTTC. Residues: CATSRGQAGGKTQYF.

The chain couples TRBV15 to TRBJ2-5; D perhaps matches TRBD1 (5 bases). V gave up 4 bases and J gave up 2 bases, with 8 bases separating them. This CDR3 comprises 13 residues. Per germline, CDR1 LNHNV and CDR2 YYDKDF (reference sequence). CDR3 nucleotides: TGTGCCACCAGCAACAGGTATCAAGAGACCCAGTACTTC. Amino acid sequence: CATSNRYQETQYF.

The chain is built from TRBV5-1 and TRBJ2-5, with 7 positions matching TRBD2. The CDR3 loop spans 14 amino acids. The germline gives CDR1 SGHRS, CDR2 YFSETQ. Trimming cost V 4 bases and J 4 bases; bases outside gene matches: 7. In nucleotides, the CDR3 is TGCGCCAGCAGCCCGGGGGTAGCGGGAGAGACCCAGTACTTC. Its protein product is CASSPGVAGETQYF.

V is TRBV23-1 and J is TRBJ2-4; possibly TRBD1 for D (6 bases). TRBV23-1 is identified as an open reading frame with a role that is uncertain. Trimming removed 7 bases at V and 0 bases at J, with 13 bases between. The CDR3 consists of 15 residues. CDR3 protein: CASISGVKAKNIQYF. The CDR3 nucleotides are TGCGCCAGCATATCAGGGGTGAAAGCCAAAAACATTCAGTACTTC.

This clone was detected only a few times. V gene TRBV2 combines with J gene TRBJ1-1; the D is unclear. Looked up from germline, CDR1 is SNHLY and CDR2 is FYNNEI. This CDR3 comprises 13 residues. Deletions cut 6 bases from V and 2 bases from J, with 10 bases between. Here the CDR3 reads CASRQEPNTEAFF. CDR3 nucleotides: TGTGCCAGCAGGCAGGAACCAAACACTGAAGCTTTCTTT.

The V call is TRBV14, the J call TRBJ1-2, with D unresolved. The CDR3 consists of 13 residues. The V and J ends lost 3 bases and 2 bases respectively, with 7 bases between them. Germline V CDR1 and CDR2: SGHDN, FVKESK. The CDR3 loop is CASSQTDNYGYTF. DNA of the CDR3: TGTGCCAGCAGCCAGACTGACAACTATGGCTACACCTTC.

The rearrangement joins TRBV5-1 to TRBJ2-5; a weak D match, TRBD1 (7 bases). CDR3 length: 13 amino acids. The germline gives CDR1 SGHRS, CDR2 YFSETQ. With 7 bases removed from V and 2 bases from J, the gap between germline ends came to 12 bases. CDR3 DNA sequence: TGCGCCAGCGGGAGGACAGGACAAGAGACCCAGTACTTC. As protein: CASGRTGQETQYF.

This clone was recorded once. The chain links TRBV2 to TRBJ1-1; the D gene is possibly TRBD1 (5 bases). The V and J ends lost 7 bases and 1 base respectively, with 10 bases between them. Germline lookup yields CDR1 SNHLY and CDR2 FYNNEI. This CDR3 contains 13 residues. In DNA, the CDR3 is TGTGCCAGCATCAGGGAGGGGAACACTGAAGCTTTCTTT. Protein sequence: CASIREGNTEAFF.

For the CDR3, the DNA is TGTGCCAGCAGCTCCTCGCGGAACTACAATGAGCAGTTCTTC. It yields the protein CASSSSRNYNEQFF. This chain connects TRBV11-2 to TRBJ2-1, with no clear D. This CDR3 has 14 amino acids. The germline gives CDR1 SGHAT, CDR2 FQNNGV. The V and J ends lost 4 bases and 3 bases respectively, with 10 bases between them.

The DNA for the CDR3 is TGTGCCAGCAGCGCCCGGGGGGTAGCGGGAGGGACGAACACCGGGGAGCTGTTTTTT. Its translation: CASSARGVAGGTNTGELFF. The chain combines TRBV9 with TRBJ2-2; 11 bases agree with TRBD2. J lost 0 bases, V lost 3 bases, and 10 bases had no gene match. Germline V gene data show CDR1 as SGDLS and CDR2 as YYNGEE. The CDR3 totals 19 residues. The entire variable domain, with the rest obtained from reference TRBV9 and TRBJ2-2, is as follows: DSGVTQTPKHLITATGQRVTLRCSPRSGDLSVYWYQQSLDQGLQFLIQYYNGEERAKGNILERFSAQQFPDLHSELNLSSLELGDSALYFCASSARGVAGGTNTGELFFGEGSRLTVL.